Here is one TCR beta chain with its context. Its antigen is still unknown. CDR3 length: 15 residues. Germline CDR1 reads DFQATT; CDR2 reads SNEGSKA (reference sequence). V dropped 6 bases and J dropped 0; count of bases not matched to a gene: 7. Staff drew 8 to 10 milliliters of peripheral blood from each donor. Alongside a J-beta primer mix, a sample-barcoded 5' primer served in a second PCR lasting roughly 7 to 11 cycles. TCRdb reanalysed the 5' RACE reads using MiXCR and keeps one entry per CDR3 protein. The table has about 1.4 million distinct CDR3 sequences, 45% to 70% seen once. These data belong to a study of blood T cells in healthy people across ages. Findings and caveats of the study: Aged donors had fewer naive CD4+ cells and lower diversity than long-lived donors. Per million T cells, TCR beta diversity dropped about linearly as age rose. Those diversity estimates obtained from one million T cells were thought to be underestimates.

The chain joins TRBV20-1 to TRBJ2-5; 10 bases map to TRBD2. The sequenced sample was blood. The source is a man aged 18-30 years in good health. CDR3 bases: TGCAGTGCGGGTGCTAGCGGGGGAAACCAAGAGACCCAGTACTTC. Translated: CSAGASGGNQETQYF.